This T cell receptor beta chain originates from a study of shared clonotypes between healthy human individuals. Regarding the study as a whole: In a few donors, roughly 5.2% of naive CD4 clonotypes appeared in common. The study found lower generation probabilities in non-shared clonotypes than in those shared by all four donors.

CD8 cells classed as naive were CD45RO-negative and positively selected for CCR7, excluding terminally differentiated effector memory CD45RA+ cells. Assay runs were performed at deep level. Each PCR replicate from the sorted subsets contained about 180 ng DNA, which is about 30,000 T cell genomes. Only in-frame clones appear in the TCRdb table, and some are missing; sequencing was by immunoSEQ multiplex PCR. Among 800,000 or so clones, about 97% were seen once, and the ten largest hold under 0.3%. This CDR3 has 12 amino acids. Germline-derived CDR1 and CDR2 are MNHEY and SMNVEV (reference sequence). The V gene lost 7 bases and the J gene lost 1 base, with 7 bases spanning the gap. Turning to this clone: Its antigen is not identified.

This sequence joins TRBV27 and TRBJ1-2; weak D call: TRBD1 (6 bases). This receptor was taken from a man aged 30 to 39 in good health. The source material was naive CD8+ T cells sorted from blood. CDR3 loop: CASKGGNYGYTF. CDR3 DNA: TGTGCCAGCAAGGGGGGTAACTATGGCTACACCTTC.